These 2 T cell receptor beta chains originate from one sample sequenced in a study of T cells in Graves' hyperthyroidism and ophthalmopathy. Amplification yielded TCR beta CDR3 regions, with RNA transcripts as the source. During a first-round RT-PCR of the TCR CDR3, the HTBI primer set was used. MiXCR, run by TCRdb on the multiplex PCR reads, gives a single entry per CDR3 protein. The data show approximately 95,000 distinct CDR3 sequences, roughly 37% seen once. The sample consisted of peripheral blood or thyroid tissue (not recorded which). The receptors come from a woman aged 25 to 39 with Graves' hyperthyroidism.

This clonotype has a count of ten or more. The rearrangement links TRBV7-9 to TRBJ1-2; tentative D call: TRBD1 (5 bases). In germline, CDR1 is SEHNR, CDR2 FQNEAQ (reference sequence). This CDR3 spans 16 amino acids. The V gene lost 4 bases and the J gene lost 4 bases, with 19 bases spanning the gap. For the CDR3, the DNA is TGTGCCAGCAGCTCTAGCCCGCGGGGCCCACGCTATGGCTACACCTTC. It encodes CASSSSPRGPRYGYTF.

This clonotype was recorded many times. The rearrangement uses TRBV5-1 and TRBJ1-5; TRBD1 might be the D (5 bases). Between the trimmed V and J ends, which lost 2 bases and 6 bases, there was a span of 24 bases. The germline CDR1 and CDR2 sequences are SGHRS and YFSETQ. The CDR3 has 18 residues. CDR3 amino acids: CASSFRRIQGLHPQPQHF. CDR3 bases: TGCGCCAGCAGCTTCCGACGGATCCAGGGACTCCACCCTCAGCCCCAGCATTTT.